This T cell receptor beta chain comes out of a study of blood T cell repertoires in COVID-19. Study-wide background: Sites in the United States, Italy and Spain provided acute and convalescent COVID-19 samples. Nucleic acid was either cDNA or gDNA, and it came from T cells, B-cell-depleted T cells, or PBMCs.

Repertoires were generated with immunoSEQ multiplex PCR, while TCRdb's copy carries only in-frame clones and drops some. The sample yields some 220,000 clones, 80% to 90% seen once. From germline, CDR1 is MGHRA and CDR2 YSYEKL. V dropped 2 bases and J dropped 2 bases, with 12 bases sitting between them. The CDR3 length is 16 residues. The clonotype originates from a man aged 45-65 years who had recovered from COVID-19. This chain uses TRBV4-1 with TRBJ2-2; D unresolved. Sequenced sample: peripheral blood. The CDR3 reads CASSQRSAVNTGELFF. The CDR3 DNA is TGCGCCAGCAGCCAAAGAAGCGCGGTCAACACCGGGGAGCTGTTTTTT.